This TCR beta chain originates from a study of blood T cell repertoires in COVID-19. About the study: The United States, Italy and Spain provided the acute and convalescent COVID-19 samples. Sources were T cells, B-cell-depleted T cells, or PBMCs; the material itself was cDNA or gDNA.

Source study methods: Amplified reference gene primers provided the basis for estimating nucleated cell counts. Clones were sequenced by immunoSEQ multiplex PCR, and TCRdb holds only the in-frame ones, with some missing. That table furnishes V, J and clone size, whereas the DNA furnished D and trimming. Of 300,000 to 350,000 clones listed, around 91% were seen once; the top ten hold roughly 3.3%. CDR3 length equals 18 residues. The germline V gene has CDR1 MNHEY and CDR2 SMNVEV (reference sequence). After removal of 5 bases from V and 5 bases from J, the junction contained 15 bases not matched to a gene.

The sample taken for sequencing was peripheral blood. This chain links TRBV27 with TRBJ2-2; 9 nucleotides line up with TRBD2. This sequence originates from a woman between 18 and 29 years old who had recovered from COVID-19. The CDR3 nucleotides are TGTGCCAGCAGTCTACAGGTGGTAGCGGGAGTAGGAACCGGGGAGCTGTTTTTT. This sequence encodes CASSLQVVAGVGTGELFF.